This record covers a single T cell receptor beta chain. As yet, its antigen is unknown. Between the trimmed V and J ends, which lost 3 bases and 3 bases, there was a span of 10 bases. Germline CDR1 and CDR2: SGHNT and YYREEE (reference sequence). The CDR3 is 13 residues long. This entry is derived from a study of cytomegalovirus exposure and HLA in healthy donors. Amplification used 60 Vbeta primers and 13 Jbeta primers. Here immunoSEQ multiplex PCR was the method, and the copy in TCRdb shows in-frame clones only, minus some. The sample lists roughly 150,000 clones, roughly four fifths occurring once. Overall study findings and caveats: Being indistinguishable, some V segments were excluded, TRBV6-2 and TRBV6-3 among them. CMV serostatus was the only immune exposure information that was available. A later analysis found TCR association rates differed by HLA locus, highest for DRB1 and lowest for HLA-C.

This chain links TRBV5-4 with TRBJ2-7; D is possibly TRBD1 (5 bases). The receptor was isolated from a woman aged 40 to 55 in good health and CMV-seronegative. Sequencing used PBMCs. CDR3 protein: CASSSIDSYEQYF. DNA for the CDR3: TGTGCCAGCAGCTCCATTGACAGCTACGAGCAGTACTTC.